This T cell receptor (beta chain) is drawn from a study of CD8+ T cells in alopecia areata. As for the study in general: Patients in the treated group were given tofacitinib by mouth, 5 to 10 mg twice a day.

Indicated treatment: oral pan-JAK inhibitor, 5-10 mg twice daily. Collected material from alopecia areata patients comprised lesional scalp punch biopsies and peripheral blood. In each case, RNA was isolated and then reverse transcribed into cDNA as the sequencing template. Assay used: immunoSEQ multiplex PCR; TCRdb lists only in-frame clones, some missing. The table lists 80,000 to 95,000 clones, around 44% of them singletons, with 18% in the top ten. This CDR3 has 13 amino acids. CDR1 and CDR2 (germline): SGHTA, FQGTGA. V shed 4 bases, J shed 3 bases, and the junction held 3 bases outside the gene matches. This clone showed up just a few times.

The genes are TRBV7-3 and TRBJ2-7; TRBD1 agrees at 7 bases. The starting material was CD8+ T cells sorted from blood, obtained at week 24, from a patient treated with tofacitinib. This clonotype originated in a human donor with alopecia areata. The DNA for the CDR3 is TGTGCCAGCAGCTATTACAGGGGCTACGAGCAGTACTTC. It specifies CASSYYRGYEQYF.